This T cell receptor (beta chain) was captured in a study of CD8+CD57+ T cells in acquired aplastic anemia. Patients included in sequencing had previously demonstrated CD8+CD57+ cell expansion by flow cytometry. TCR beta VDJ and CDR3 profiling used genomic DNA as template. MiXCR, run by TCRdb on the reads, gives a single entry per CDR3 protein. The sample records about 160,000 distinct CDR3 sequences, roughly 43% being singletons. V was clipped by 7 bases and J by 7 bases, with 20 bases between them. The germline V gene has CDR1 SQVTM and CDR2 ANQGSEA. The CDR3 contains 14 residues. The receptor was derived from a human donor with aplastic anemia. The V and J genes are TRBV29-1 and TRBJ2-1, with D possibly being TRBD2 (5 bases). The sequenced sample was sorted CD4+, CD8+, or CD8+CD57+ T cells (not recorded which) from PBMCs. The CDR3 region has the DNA TGCAGCGCCAGCAGCCCGGGGTCTGAAAATGAGCAGTTCTTC. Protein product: CSASSPGSENEQFF.